These T cell receptor beta chains were read from a single sample in a study of early T cells in non-severe SARS-CoV-2 infection. MiXCR was run by TCRdb on the 5' RACE reads, yielding one entry per CDR3 protein. The sample lists nearly 110,000 distinct CDR3 sequences, around 10% occurring once. Sequencing input: whole blood. These receptors came from an adult who was a healthcare worker with PCR-confirmed SARS-CoV-2 infection or an uninfected control (not recorded which). CDR3s include the opening cysteine and the closing phenylalanine or tryptophan. Each record gives: D gene, V gene, J gene, clone size, CDR3 DNA, CDR3 protein. A D gene is named only where the DNA matches it firmly. Size tells how often a clone was seen (once, few, many) or the class of an expanded clone, and some rows leave it out.

>TRBD1|TRBV12-3/TRBV12-4|TRBJ1-2|-
TGTGCCAGCAGTATCCGGACAGGTGTTAACTATGGCTACACCTTC
CASSIRTGVNYGYTF
>TRBD1|TRBV27|TRBJ2-7|many
TGTGCCAGCAGTTTAAAGTTCCCGGGACAGGGGGCCTACGAGCAGTACTTC
CASSLKFPGQGAYEQYF
>-|TRBV9|TRBJ1-2|many
TGTGCCAGCAGTATGTTGCCGGGGAGTTGGTTTGGCTACACCTTC
CASSMLPGSWFGYTF
>-|TRBV12-3/TRBV12-4|TRBJ1-2|few
TGTGCCAGCAGTTTCCCTCCAGCAAGTGGCTATGGCTACACCTTC
CASSFPPASGYGYTF
>-|TRBV19|TRBJ1-2|few
TGTGCCAGTAGGCTAACCGGCTTCTATGGCTACACCTTC
CASRLTGFYGYTF
>TRBD1|TRBV5-4|TRBJ2-3|-
TGTGCCAGCAGCTACGGACAGGCGGCAGATACGCAGTATTTT
CASSYGQAADTQYF
>-|TRBV7-9|TRBJ1-4|many
TGTGCCAGCAGCCCCGGATCGGCTAATGAAAAACTGTTTTTT
CASSPGSANEKLFF
>-|TRBV4-1|TRBJ2-1|-
TGCGCCAGCAGCCTTTTTGGGCCAAGTCGAAGATCGGGCAATGAGCAGTTCTTC
CASSLFGPSRRSGNEQFF
>TRBD2|TRBV7-2|TRBJ2-3|-
TGTGCCAGCAGCTGGGGAGGGGGCACAGATACGCAGTATTTT
CASSWGGGTDTQYF
>TRBD1|TRBV19|TRBJ2-5|-
TGTGCCAGACCTAGACAGGGCGAAATCCAACGAGATCCCCAGTACTTC
CARPRQGEIQRDPQYF
>TRBD1|TRBV27|TRBJ2-7|few
TGTGCCAGCAGGAGGACAGGGACCCACGAGCAGTACTTC
CASRRTGTHEQYF
>-|TRBV12-3/TRBV12-4|TRBJ2-6|-
TGTGCCAGCAGTTTGGCAGGCGGCGCTTTCTCTGGGGCCAACGTCCTGACTTTC
CASSLAGGAFSGANVLTF
>-|TRBV24-1|TRBJ1-2|-
TGTGCCACCGAAGGGATTGGGGGCTACACCTTC
CATEGIGGYTF
>-|TRBV7-2|TRBJ2-1|many
TGTGCCAGCAGCTTAAACGGGAACCCCTACAATGAGCAGTTCTTC
CASSLNGNPYNEQFF
>TRBD1|TRBV7-9|TRBJ2-7|many
TGTGCCAGCAGCTTGGGACAGGGTAGGAGCGAGCAGTACTTC
CASSLGQGRSEQYF
>-|TRBV7-2|TRBJ2-7|many
TGTGCCAGCAGCTCCGGGACTGGGCAGTACTTC
CASSSGTGQYF
>TRBD2|TRBV28|TRBJ2-3|many
TGTGCCAGCAGTTTGTACCGGGAGGACCGGGACGAAGATACGCAGTATTTT
CASSLYREDRDEDTQYF
>-|TRBV4-1|TRBJ2-7|few
TGCGCCAGCAGCCAAGAAAGCGAGCCCTGGTCTAGTTTTTTGGTGTGGGTATACGAGCAGTACTTC
CASSQESEPWSSFLVWVYEQYF
>-|TRBV9|TRBJ2-1|-
TGTGCCAGCAGCGTAGTCCCTAATGAGCAGTTCTTC
CASSVVPNEQFF
>-|TRBV7-9|TRBJ2-2|-
TGTGCCAGCAGCTTAAGGACGCCGGACACCGGGGAGCTGTTTTTT
CASSLRTPDTGELFF
>-|TRBV7-9|TRBJ1-4|few
TGTGCCAGCAGCCCTGGACAGCTTGAAAAACTGTTTTTT
CASSPGQLEKLFF
>TRBD2|TRBV6-5|TRBJ2-7|many
TGTGCCAGCAGACCCATAGCGGGAGAGAACGAGCAGTACTTC
CASRPIAGENEQYF
>-|TRBV5-6|TRBJ2-3|few
TGTGCCAGCAGCTTTTGGGGGAGACCAGATACGCAGTATTTT
CASSFWGRPDTQYF
>-|TRBV6-6|TRBJ1-2|many
TGTGCCAGCAGATCCCTAACAGGGAATGATGGCTACACCTTC
CASRSLTGNDGYTF
>-|TRBV2|TRBJ2-1|many
TGTGCCAGCTTGTTGGAGCTTACCCCATACAATGAGCAGTTCTTC
CASLLELTPYNEQFF
>TRBD1|TRBV12-3/TRBV12-4|TRBJ1-1|many
TGTGCCAGCAGTACCCGACAGGGGCGTAACACTGAAGCTTTCTTT
CASSTRQGRNTEAFF
>-|TRBV28|TRBJ2-6|-
TGTGCCATCCAACGCTCTGGGGCCAACGTCCTGACTTTC
CAIQRSGANVLTF
>TRBD1|TRBV12-3/TRBV12-4|TRBJ2-2|many
TGTGCCAGCAGGCTCCCGGGACAGGCTCTGAACACCGGGGAGCTGTTTTTT
CASRLPGQALNTGELFF
>-|TRBV6-1|TRBJ2-2|few
TGTGCCAGCAGTGAAGCGGCACTAGCCGGGGAGCTGTTTTTT
CASSEAALAGELFF
>TRBD1|TRBV2|TRBJ1-2|few
TGTGCCAGCAGTGAAGCGGACAGGGAATCGGGCTACACCTTC
CASSEADRESGYTF
>TRBD1|TRBV2|TRBJ1-5|many
TGTGCCAGCAGTGGACAGGGCTATAGCAATCAGCCCCAGCATTTT
CASSGQGYSNQPQHF
>-|TRBV5-1|TRBJ2-1|few
TGCGCCAGCAGCTTGGTAGGCGGTAATGAGCAGTTCTTC
CASSLVGGNEQFF
>TRBD1|TRBV7-9|TRBJ2-7|few
TGTGCCAGCAGCTTATCGGGACAGGGCTTCGATCAGTACTTC
CASSLSGQGFDQYF
>-|TRBV11-2|TRBJ2-4|many
TGTGCCAGCAGCTTAGAAGGCCCGTGGGAAAACATTCAGTACTTC
CASSLEGPWENIQYF
>-|TRBV29-1|TRBJ2-7|few
TGCAGCGTTGAAGGAGAGCGCTACGAGCAGTACTTC
CSVEGERYEQYF
>-|TRBV5-1|TRBJ2-7|many
TGCGCCAGCAGTGAGGGATACTCCTCCTACGAGCAGTACTTC
CASSEGYSSYEQYF
>TRBD2|TRBV7-2|TRBJ2-1|many
TGTGCCAGCAGCTTACGAGGGACTAGCTCCTACAATGAGCAGTTCTTC
CASSLRGTSSYNEQFF
>-|TRBV28|TRBJ2-2|many
TGTGCCAGCAGTAATCGTGGGGAGCTGTTTTTT
CASSNRGELFF
>-|TRBV15|TRBJ2-1|few
TGTGCCGTTAAAGAGGGTTCCTACAATGAGCAGTTCTTC
CAVKEGSYNEQFF
>-|TRBV9|TRBJ2-1|few
TGTGCCAGCAGCGCAGGGGACAATGAGCAGTTCTTC
CASSAGDNEQFF
>-|TRBV20-1|TRBJ1-2|-
TGCAGTGCTAGAGATCTCAGGGACTATGGCTACACCTTC
CSARDLRDYGYTF
>-|TRBV20-1|TRBJ1-1|few
TGCAGTGCCGGGAAGAAGAACACTGAAGCTTTCTTT
CSAGKKNTEAFF
>TRBD2|TRBV29-1|TRBJ2-1|many
TGCAGCGTTGAGGGCCTAGCGGGAGATTCCTACAATGAGCAGTTCTTC
CSVEGLAGDSYNEQFF
>TRBD2|TRBV2|TRBJ2-7|many
TGTGCCAGCAGCGAAGGGGGACTAGTGGTCGAGCAGTACTTC
CASSEGGLVVEQYF